Following are 30 T cell receptor beta chains from one sample sequenced in a study of T-cell memory formation after mild COVID-19. TCRdb redid the calling of the 5' RACE reads with MiXCR, one entry per CDR3 protein. Of 300,000 to 350,000 distinct CDR3 sequences listed, around 13% are singletons. Material: PBMCs or a T cell subset sorted from them (not recorded which). Receptors originate from a man aged 18-30 years who had mild COVID-19 (a few samples of this study predate the infection). Cell type and time point are not known.

The V call is TRBV7-9, the J call TRBJ1-1; no clear D gene. The V end lost 9 bases, the J end lost 6 bases, and 8 bases lay between the germline ends. The germline CDR1 and CDR2 sequences are SEHNR and FQNEAQ (reference sequence). The CDR3 covers 10 residues. The chain's CDR3 is CASEGAEAFF. CDR3 sequence (DNA): TGTGCCAGTGAGGGTGCTGAAGCTTTCTTT.

The chain has TRBV20-1 and TRBJ1-2, with a possible D match to TRBD1 (5 bases). The V end was cut by 5 bases, the J end by 8 bases, with 18 bases between. This CDR3 comprises 13 residues. The germline V gene has CDR1 DFQATT and CDR2 SNEGSKA (reference sequence). The CDR3 protein is CSAPLPGAPGYTF. The DNA for the CDR3 is TGCAGTGCTCCTCTGCCCGGGGCGCCGGGCTACACCTTC.

This chain joins TRBV4-2 and TRBJ2-3; TRBD1 is a possible D gene (5 bases). The CDR3 spans 13 residues. With 1 base removed from V and 5 bases from J, the gap between germline ends came to 7 bases. Per the germline V gene, CDR1 is LGHNA and CDR2 is YNFKEQ. The CDR3 DNA reads TGTGCCAGCAGCCAAGTTGACAGAGATACGCAGTATTTT. This encodes CASSQVDRDTQYF.

This clonotype was detected ten times or more. This rearrangement joins TRBV5-1 to TRBJ2-7; TRBD1 might be the D (6 bases). Germline-derived CDR1 and CDR2 are SGHRS and YFSETQ. V dropped 4 bases and J dropped 0 bases, with 23 bases sitting between them. CDR3 length equals 18 residues. CDR3 region: CASSPASSSGTNSYEQYF. The CDR3, as DNA: TGCGCCAGCAGCCCAGCGTCGTCGTCAGGGACAAACTCCTACGAGCAGTACTTC.

At least ten counts were recorded for this clonotype. The chain combines TRBV12-3 or TRBV12-4 with TRBJ2-3; D possibly uses TRBD1 or TRBD2 (7 bases each). CDR3 length: 16 residues. Deletions cut 3 bases from V and 0 bases from J, with 13 bases between. The CDR3: CASSLDQGGSTDTQYF. CDR3 nucleotide sequence: TGTGCCAGCAGTTTGGACCAGGGGGGGAGCACAGATACGCAGTATTTT.

This clonotype appeared a few times. CDR3 amino acids: CSVAQQGAGQETQYF. As DNA, the CDR3 is TGCAGCGTTGCCCAACAGGGGGCGGGTCAAGAGACCCAGTACTTC. V gene TRBV29-1 combines with J gene TRBJ2-5; 9 bases fit TRBD1. Per the germline V gene, CDR1 is SQVTM and CDR2 is ANQGSEA. The CDR3 contains 15 residues. The V segment lost 4 bases and the J segment 2 bases; nucleotides outside the gene matches: 8.

The chain has TRBV12-3 or TRBV12-4 and TRBJ1-6, with 10 bases fitting TRBD1. The CDR3 is 14 residues long. J gave up 7 bases and V 5 bases, and 2 bases lay outside the gene matches. In DNA, the CDR3 is TGTGCCAGCAGTAGGGACAGGGGAAATTCACCCCTCCACTTT. Translating it yields CASSRDRGNSPLHF.

The chain has TRBV5-4 and TRBJ2-3, with TRBD2 identical over 12 bases. CDR3 size: 16 residues. J gave up 2 bases and V 4 bases, and 5 bases lay outside the gene matches. Per germline, CDR1 SGHNT and CDR2 YYREEE (reference sequence). The CDR3, as DNA: TGTGCCAGCAGCCCGGGGACTAGCGGGTTCACAGATACGCAGTATTTT. Encoded protein: CASSPGTSGFTDTQYF.

This clonotype was detected many times. This rearrangement joins TRBV5-6 to TRBJ2-5; perhaps D is TRBD1 or TRBD2 (5 bases each). This CDR3 has 13 amino acids. Trimming shortened V by 4 bases and J by 2 bases, and 9 bases separated the two germline ends. The germline CDR1 and CDR2 sequences are SGHDT and YYEEEE. The chain's CDR3 is CASSRGRQETQYF. CDR3 nucleotides: TGTGCCAGCAGCCGGGGACGTCAAGAGACCCAGTACTTC.

This chain joins TRBV2 and TRBJ1-2; 8 bases fit TRBD1. V gave up 8 bases and J gave up 8 bases; unmatched junction bases: 16. This CDR3 has 15 amino acids. Germline values: CDR1 SNHLY, CDR2 FYNNEI. The DNA for the CDR3 is TGTGCCAGCCTCCTTGGGACAGGACTTCTATGGGGCTACACCTTC. This sequence encodes CASLLGTGLLWGYTF.

Only a few counts were recorded for this clonotype. V gene TRBV9 combines with J gene TRBJ2-7; either TRBD1 or TRBD2 may supply D (5 bases each). With 0 bases removed from V and 2 bases from J, the gap between germline ends came to 12 bases. The germline gives CDR1 SGDLS, CDR2 YYNGEE. The CDR3 is 15 residues long. DNA for the CDR3: TGTGCCAGCAGCGTAGAAAGGGACGGGCCCTACGAGCAGTACTTC. Its protein is CASSVERDGPYEQYF.

This clonotype has just a few counts. The chain employs TRBV5-1 and TRBJ2-1, with 7 bases matching TRBD1. Germline CDR1 reads SGHRS; CDR2 reads YFSETQ. Unmatched junction bases numbered 11, after V lost 2 bases and J lost 0 bases. The CDR3 consists of 18 residues. The CDR3 coding sequence is TGCGCCAGCAGCTTTCAACAGGGGTCTTTTAGCTCCTACAATGAGCAGTTCTTC. It codes for CASSFQQGSFSSYNEQFF.

The V and J genes are TRBV18 and TRBJ1-2; 12 bases fit TRBD1. CDR1 is KGHSH and CDR2 is LQKENI in the germline V gene. This CDR3 region has 16 residues. The V and J ends lost 4 bases and 3 bases, in that order; junction bases with no gene match: 6. CDR3 coding DNA: TGTGCCAGCTCACGGGACAGGGGGCAGAGCGACTATGGCTACACCTTC. Its protein product is CASSRDRGQSDYGYTF.

The chain carries TRBV5-8 and TRBJ1-6, with TRBD1 matching 10 bases. Germline V gene sequence: CDR1 SGHTS, CDR2 YDEGEE. The CDR3 contains 17 residues. V lost 4 bases and J lost 9; bases outside the gene matches: 13. CDR3 amino acids: CASSPTPGQGFGSPLHF. CDR3 sequence (DNA): TGTGCCAGCAGCCCCACACCGGGACAGGGGTTCGGTTCACCCCTCCACTTT.

This clonotype was seen a handful of times. This sequence joins TRBV6-5 and TRBJ1-2; possibly TRBD1 for D (5 bases). V lost 2 bases to trimming and J lost 1 base, with 17 bases between them. Germline CDR1 reads MNHEY; CDR2 reads SVGAGI. The CDR3 loop spans 17 amino acids. The chain's CDR3 is CASSYLDTSHINYGYTF. In DNA, the CDR3 is TGTGCCAGCAGTTACCTGGACACATCCCACATTAACTATGGCTACACCTTC.

There are many counts of this clonotype. The rearrangement uses TRBV7-2 and TRBJ2-3; D call uncertain. V lost 5 bases and J lost 1, with 16 bases in between. Germline CDR1 is SGHTA and CDR2 is FQGNSA. The CDR3 totals 16 residues. The CDR3 loop reads CASSPGHTSGTDTQYF. The CDR3 DNA follows: TGTGCCAGCAGCCCTGGGCATACCTCTGGCACAGATACGCAGTATTTT.

This clonotype has only a few counts. This chain uses TRBV12-3 or TRBV12-4 with TRBJ1-3; possibly TRBD1 for D (5 bases). This CDR3 has 15 residues. Trimming shortened V by 8 bases and J by 1 base, and 15 bases separated the two germline ends. The CDR3 region has the DNA TGTGCCAGCCGCCGGGGGTACCTTTCTGGAAACACCATATATTTT. It specifies CASRRGYLSGNTIYF.

The chain is built from TRBV7-2 and TRBJ1-3; a possible D gene is TRBD1 (5 bases). This CDR3 region has 14 residues. CDR1 is SGHTA, CDR2 FQGNSA, per germline. Trimming cost V 5 bases and J 0 bases, with 8 bases left between them. CDR3 coding DNA: TGTGCCAGCAGCGAGGACATCTCTGGAAACACCATATATTTT. Its protein is CASSEDISGNTIYF.

This clonotype was observed a few times. This chain links TRBV15 with TRBJ2-1; D is possibly TRBD2 (5 bases). Germline CDR1 LNHNV, CDR2 YYDKDF (reference sequence). This CDR3 region has 15 residues. V gave up 1 base and J gave up 8 bases, with 15 bases separating them. In DNA, the CDR3 is TGTGCCACCAGCAGAGCAGCAGGAGGACTCTATGAGCAGTTCTTC. This sequence encodes CATSRAAGGLYEQFF.

There are many counts of this clonotype. The chain carries TRBV10-3 and TRBJ2-2, with TRBD2 as a possible D gene (6 bases). The CDR3 sequence is 13 residues long. The V end lost 11 bases, the J end lost 2 bases, and 12 bases lay between the germline ends. The germline V gene encodes CDR1 ENHRY and CDR2 SYGVKD. The CDR3 is CAVEGYNTGELFF. The CDR3 nucleotides are TGTGCCGTGGAGGGCTATAACACCGGGGAGCTGTTTTTT.

There are a few counts of this clonotype. V and J are TRBV7-2 and TRBJ2-3; 8 nucleotides line up with TRBD2. V trimming: 1 base; J trimming: 2 bases; junction bases outside the gene matches: 11. The CDR3 has 18 residues. CDR1 and CDR2 (germline): SGHTA, FQGNSA. The CDR3 sequence is CASSLGQRGYLNTDTQYF. In DNA, the CDR3 is TGTGCCAGCAGCTTAGGCCAGCGGGGGTATTTGAACACAGATACGCAGTATTTT.

CDR3 coding DNA: TGCGCCAGCAGCTCCGATTACCCGGGGAGCTACACCTTC. This translates into CASSSDYPGSYTF. This chain connects TRBV5-1 to TRBJ1-2; D remains ambiguous. V lost 3 bases and J lost 9, with 15 bases in between. This CDR3 has 13 residues. Germline CDR1 SGHRS, CDR2 YFSETQ.

This clonotype has just a few counts. The chain uses TRBV20-1 and TRBJ2-7; TRBD2 matches at 11 bases. Germline CDR1 and CDR2: DFQATT and SNEGSKA (reference sequence). V shed 6 bases, J shed 0 bases, and the junction held 7 bases outside the gene matches. CDR3 size: 15 residues. The CDR3: CSASSGTSGSYEQYF. CDR3 sequence (DNA): TGCAGTGCCTCCTCTGGGACTAGCGGCTCCTACGAGCAGTACTTC.

This clonotype has ten or more counts. This chain joins TRBV12-5 and TRBJ2-1; 9 bases match TRBD2. The CDR3 consists of 16 residues. In germline, CDR1 is LGHNT, CDR2 FRNRAP. V was pared by 4 bases and J by 2 bases, with 6 bases of the junction left unmatched. The CDR3 sequence is CASGSLLAGPYNEQFF. The DNA for the CDR3 is TGTGCTAGTGGTTCCCTCCTAGCGGGGCCCTACAATGAGCAGTTCTTC.

This clonotype was seen a handful of times. The rearrangement links TRBV11-2 to TRBJ2-7; possible D gene TRBD1, 6 bases. The germline CDR1 and CDR2 sequences are SGHAT and FQNNGV. Trimming took off 0 bases at V and 3 bases at J, with 6 bases between the two ends. The CDR3 consists of 13 residues. As DNA, the CDR3 is TGTGCCAGCAGCTTAGAACAGGGCTACGAGCAGTACTTC. Its protein is CASSLEQGYEQYF. Using reference TRBV11-2 and TRBJ2-7 for the parts outside the CDR3, the full variable domain is EAGVAQSPRYKIIEKRQSVAFWCNPISGHATLYWYQQILGQGPKLLIQFQNNGVVDDSQLPKDRFSAERLKGVDSTLKIQPAKLEDSAVYLCASSLEQGYEQYFGPGTRLTVT.

There are a few counts of this clonotype. One junction end does not reproduce the germline sequence, and a read error may be involved. The chain recombines TRBV4-2 with TRBJ2-3; D unclear. CDR3 size: 16 residues. Germline V gene data show CDR1 as LGHNA and CDR2 as YNFKEQ. CDR3 DNA: TGCGCCAGCAGCCAGACCGCGGCTGCTAGCACAGATACGCAGTATTTT. Protein: CASSQTAAASTDTQYF.

This clonotype was seen a handful of times. The chain uses TRBV6-6 and TRBJ2-1; D ambiguous. From germline, CDR1 is MNHNY and CDR2 SVGAGI (reference sequence). The V end was cut by 6 bases, the J end by 6 bases, with 15 bases between. The CDR3 covers 14 residues. DNA of the CDR3: TGTGCCAGCAGCCGGGCCTTGGCGAGCAATGAGCAGTTCTTC. It is translated as CASSRALASNEQFF.

This clonotype was detected a few times. The gene calls are TRBV28 and TRBJ1-3; D remains unclear. Germline V gene sequence: CDR1 MDHEN, CDR2 SYDVKM. The CDR3 length is 16 residues. Deletions cut 5 bases from V and 0 bases from J, with 14 bases between. As DNA, the CDR3 is TGTGCCAGCAGTCTTAATAGTGTCGGCTCTGGAAACACCATATATTTT. As protein: CASSLNSVGSGNTIYF.

In this sample, this clonotype turned up a few times. The genes are TRBV7-9 and TRBJ1-5; D remains unclear. V lost 1 base and J 6 bases, leaving 4 bases between the germline ends. CDR1 is SEHNR and CDR2 is FQNEAQ in the germline V gene (reference sequence). The CDR3 contains 12 residues. Here the CDR3 reads CASSLGIQPQHF. In nucleotides, the CDR3 is TGTGCCAGCAGCTTAGGGATTCAGCCCCAGCATTTT.

This chain uses TRBV4-3 with TRBJ2-7; D unresolved. The CDR3 loop spans 12 amino acids. The germline CDR1 and CDR2 sequences are LGHNA and YSLEER. The V end was cut by 1 base, the J end by 7 bases, with 8 bases between. CDR3 sequence (DNA): TGCGCCAGCAGCCAAGCCTCCACAGAGCAGTACGTC. Protein product: CASSQASTEQYV.